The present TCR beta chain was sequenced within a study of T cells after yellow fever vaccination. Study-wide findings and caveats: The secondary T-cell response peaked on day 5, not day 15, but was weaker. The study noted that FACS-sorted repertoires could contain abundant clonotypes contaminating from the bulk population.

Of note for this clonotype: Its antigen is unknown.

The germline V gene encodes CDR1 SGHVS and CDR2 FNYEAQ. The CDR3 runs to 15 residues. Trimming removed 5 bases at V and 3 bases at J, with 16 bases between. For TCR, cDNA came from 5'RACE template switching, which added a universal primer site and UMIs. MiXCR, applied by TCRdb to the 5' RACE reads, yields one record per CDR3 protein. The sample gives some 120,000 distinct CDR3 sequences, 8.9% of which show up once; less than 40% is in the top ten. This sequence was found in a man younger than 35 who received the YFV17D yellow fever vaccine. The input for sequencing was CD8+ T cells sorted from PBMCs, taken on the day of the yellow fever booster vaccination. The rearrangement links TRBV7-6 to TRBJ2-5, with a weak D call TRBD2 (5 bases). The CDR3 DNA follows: TGTGCCAGCAGCCCGCGAATGGGAGCTAAAGAGACCCAGTACTTC. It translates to CASSPRMGAKETQYF.